This entry describes one TCR beta chain. The entry originates in a study of blood T cells in healthy people across ages. Next came a second PCR, run for about 6 to 11 cycles, which used a sample-barcoded 5' primer along with a J-beta primer mix. The authors tagged each cDNA molecule using a template-switch adaptor with 12 random nucleotides. TCRdb recomputed calls from the 5' RACE reads with MiXCR, one row per CDR3 protein. The profile shows hundreds of thousands of distinct CDR3 sequences, around 43% of them singletons. The V gene's germline CDR1 is MNHEY and CDR2 SVGEGT. The CDR3 sequence is 12 residues long. V dropped 2 bases and J dropped 8 bases, with 7 bases sitting between them.

The TCR comes from a man older than 75 in good health. The source material was blood. The chain joins TRBV6-2 or TRBV6-3 to TRBJ2-1; no clear D gene. CDR3 in DNA: TGTGCCAGCAGTTACACCCGGTATGAGCAGTTCTTC. This codes for CASSYTRYEQFF.